The clone carrying this TCR beta chain has just a few counts. Its target is not known. This entry belongs to a study of T-cell reconstitution after alpha-beta-depleted transplantation in children. CDR3 length: 13 amino acids. Germline CDR1 reads DFQATT; CDR2 reads SNEGSKA (reference sequence). Trimming at V came to 3 bases and at J to 0 bases, leaving 2 bases not matched to a gene. Unique molecular identifiers tagged the TCRbeta library. From the PCR reads, TCRdb called clonotypes with MiXCR, one entry per CDR3 protein. The sample shows around 270,000 distinct CDR3 sequences, over 7% of them seen only once. Findings and caveats of the study: Counts and diversity of T cells one year after transplant came mostly from newly produced T cells. At day 60, the high TCRbeta diversity found in some patients originated from recipient T cells and thymic progenitors that had survived. After transplant, at about two months, alpha-beta T cells were reportedly derived from several hundred expanded graft clones.

The chain is built from TRBV20-1 and TRBJ2-7; 7 bases agree with TRBD1. The sequenced sample was peripheral blood, obtained 360 days after TCRalphabeta/CD19-depleted stem cell transplant. This receptor was identified in a female patient aged 2-10 years who had a stem cell transplant for Fanconi anemia, so the T cells may come from the graft donor. Written as DNA, the CDR3 is TGCAGTGCTAGCGGGACAGCCTCCTACGAGCAGTACTTC. Its protein product is CSASGTASYEQYF.